The 30 T cell receptor beta chains reported below all come from one sample, sequenced in a study of T cells in Graves' hyperthyroidism and ophthalmopathy. Template material for amplifying TCR beta CDR3 regions consisted of RNA transcripts. HTBI primers were the set used in a first-round RT-PCR of the TCR CDR3. TCRdb fed the multiplex PCR reads into MiXCR, producing one record per CDR3 protein. The sample has about 400,000 distinct CDR3 sequences, approximately 13% seen once; the top ten hold over 8.5%. Sequenced input: blood. These TCRs come from a woman under 30 with Graves' hyperthyroidism.

This clonotype was seen ten or more times. The chain couples TRBV4-3 to TRBJ2-5; 7 nucleotides line up with TRBD2. Trimming removed 3 bases from V and 7 bases from J; junction bases left unmatched: 20. Germline values: CDR1 LGHNA, CDR2 YSLEER. This CDR3 has 18 amino acids. In nucleotides, the CDR3 is TGCGCCAGCAGCCAGGGTCTTGCGGGAGTTTCCGGGGTGGGGACCCAGTACTTC. Protein product: CASSQGLAGVSGVGTQYF.

This chain uses TRBV18 with TRBJ2-1; 10 nucleotides line up with TRBD1. V was clipped by 3 bases and J by 6 bases; unmatched bases: 2. CDR1 is KGHSH and CDR2 is LQKENI in the germline V gene. CDR3 length: 14 residues. The CDR3 DNA sequence: TGTGCCAGCTCACCGGACAGGGGGGTCAATGAGCAGTTCTTC. It specifies CASSPDRGVNEQFF.

This clonotype was detected ten times or more. The chain uses TRBV20-1 and TRBJ1-2; weak D call: TRBD1 (6 bases). Per the germline V gene, CDR1 is DFQATT and CDR2 is SNEGSKA (reference sequence). Trimming removed 0 bases at V and 2 bases at J, with 16 bases between. The CDR3 loop spans 16 amino acids. The CDR3 here is CSARDALSQGNYGYTF. Written as DNA, the CDR3 is TGCAGTGCTAGAGATGCTCTCTCACAGGGCAACTATGGCTACACCTTC.

This clonotype was recorded many times. V usage is TRBV28 and J usage is TRBJ2-1; perhaps TRBD1 as D (6 bases). This CDR3 is built from 13 residues. Germline V CDR1 and CDR2: MDHEN, SYDVKM. V lost 6 bases, J lost 10 bases, and 16 bases lay in between. The CDR3 protein is CASRIKTGGEQFF. The CDR3 region has the DNA TGTGCCAGCAGGATTAAGACAGGTGGAGAGCAGTTCTTC.

As concerns this clonotype: One base separates it from a far larger clone, so it is likely a read error. The chain recombines TRBV27 with TRBJ2-7; D perhaps matches TRBD1 (5 bases). The J call may be mistaken, given a closer DNA end match to TRBJ2-1. Germline V lookup: CDR1 MNHEY, CDR2 SMNVEV (reference sequence). The CDR3 has 13 residues. DNA of the CDR3: TGTGCCAGCAGTTTAGACAGCTCCTACGAGCAGTTCTTC. Protein sequence: CASSLDSSYEQFF.

The table lists this clonotype with many counts. The chain joins TRBV12-3 or TRBV12-4 to TRBJ2-1; 8 bases align to TRBD2. V lost 7 bases and J lost 1; bases outside the gene matches: 6. CDR3 length: 15 amino acids. The DNA for the CDR3 is TGTGCCAGCACGGGGGGGGACTCATCCTACAATGAGCAGTTCTTC. As protein: CASTGGDSSYNEQFF.

In its sample, this clonotype was seen many times. This chain joins TRBV19 and TRBJ1-1, with D hard to call. Trimming removed 7 bases at V and 1 base at J, with 10 bases between. There are 13 residues in the CDR3. Germline V gene sequence: CDR1 LNHDA, CDR2 SQIVND (reference sequence). The CDR3 protein is CASIPRKNTEAFF. CDR3 bases: TGTGCCAGTATTCCGAGAAAGAACACTGAAGCTTTCTTT.

The sample holds a few counts of this clonotype. The rearrangement joins TRBV4-2 to TRBJ2-5; D gene unclear. CDR1 and CDR2 from the germline V gene are LGHNA and YNFKEQ. The CDR3 runs 13 residues. V lost 3 bases, J lost 3 bases, and 8 bases lay in between. This CDR3 is CASSQSLEETQYF. CDR3 sequence (DNA): TGTGCCAGCAGCCAGTCCCTAGAAGAGACCCAGTACTTC.

There are many counts of this clonotype. The J gene is TRBJ2-5, the V gene TRBV6-1; no firm D call. This CDR3 region has 13 residues. Germline CDR1 and CDR2: MNHNS and SASEGT. The ends were cut back, 5 bases at V and 5 bases at J, with 12 bases in the middle. CDR3 sequence: CASSSGPWETQYF. Here the CDR3 DNA reads TGTGCCAGCAGTTCCGGGCCTTGGGAGACCCAGTACTTC.

This clonotype was seen many times. V gene TRBV18 combines with J gene TRBJ1-1; tentatively, D is TRBD1 (6 bases). V was pared by 1 base and J by 3 bases, with 12 bases between. The CDR3 runs 15 residues. Germline V gene lookup returns CDR1 KGHSH and CDR2 LQKENI. DNA of the CDR3: TGTGCCAGCTCACCACTACAGGGTGTTGACACTGAAGCTTTCTTT. Translating gives CASSPLQGVDTEAFF. Filled out from reference TRBV18 and TRBJ1-1, the complete variable domain reads NAGVMQNPRHLVRRRGQEARLRCSPMKGHSHVYWYRQLPEEGLKFMVYLQKENIIDESGMPKERFSAEFPKEGPSILRIQQVVRGDSAAYFCASSPLQGVDTEAFFGQGTRLTVV.

This clonotype has ten or more counts. V gene TRBV30 combines with J gene TRBJ1-3; D uncertain. CDR1 is GTSNPN, CDR2 SVGIG, per germline (reference sequence). The CDR3 is made up of 13 amino acids. Trimming took 2 bases from V and 0 from J, leaving 5 bases between them. CDR3 in amino acids: CAWSYNSGNTIYF. The CDR3 DNA is TGTGCCTGGAGTTATAACTCTGGAAACACCATATATTTT.

The table lists this clonotype with many counts. This sequence joins TRBV11-1 and TRBJ2-5; 9 bases match TRBD1. Germline lookup yields CDR1 SGHAT and CDR2 FQDESV (reference sequence). This CDR3 region has 15 residues. The J segment lost 5 bases and the V segment lost 4 bases, leaving 8 bases of the junction unmatched. CDR3: CASSSRQGVRETQYF. CDR3 nucleotides: TGTGCCAGCAGCTCCCGACAGGGGGTAAGGGAGACCCAGTACTTC.

The table lists this clonotype with many counts. The rearrangement links TRBV6-1 to TRBJ2-7; D not resolved. Trimming stripped 4 bases from V and 6 bases from J, with 10 bases between. CDR3 length equals 12 residues. CDR1 and CDR2 (germline): MNHNS, SASEGT. CDR3 residues: CASSAQWSEQYF. For the CDR3, the DNA is TGTGCCAGCAGTGCCCAATGGAGCGAGCAGTACTTC.

This clonotype was counted many times. This sequence joins TRBV5-1 and TRBJ1-5; possible D gene TRBD1, 5 bases. V was trimmed by 0 bases and J by 6 bases, leaving 10 bases between them. This CDR3 spans 14 amino acids. CDR1 is SGHRS, CDR2 YFSETQ, per germline. The CDR3 region is CASSLESGTQPQHF. The CDR3 DNA sequence: TGCGCCAGCAGCTTGGAATCTGGGACTCAGCCCCAGCATTTT.

This clonotype was seen repeatedly, ten times or more. An end of the junction does not agree with germline; a read error may underlie this. This chain links TRBV7-7 with TRBJ1-4, with D maybe TRBD1 (6 bases). Germline lookup yields CDR1 SSHAT and CDR2 FNYEAQ (reference sequence). CDR3 size: 15 residues. CDR3 region: CASSHDRRTNEKLFF. The CDR3, as DNA: TGTGCTAGCAGCCACGACAGGCGGACTAATGAAAAACTGTTTTTT.

The V call is TRBV18, the J call TRBJ2-7; 10 nucleotides align to TRBD1. Germline V gives CDR1 KGHSH, CDR2 LQKENI. CDR3 length: 16 residues. Trimming took 3 bases from V and 2 from J; bases not matched to a gene: 7. Here the CDR3 reads CASSPTGTGDTYEQYF. CDR3 nucleotides: TGTGCCAGCTCACCTACCGGGACAGGGGACACCTACGAGCAGTACTTC.

This clonotype came up many times. This CDR3 is CASSSSRGIYEQYF. The CDR3 DNA sequence: TGTGCCAGCAGCTCTTCCAGGGGAATTTACGAGCAGTACTTC. The chain uses TRBV5-6 and TRBJ2-7; D is possibly TRBD1 (6 bases). V was shortened by 3 bases and J by 4 bases, with 14 bases between the two germline ends. In germline, CDR1 is SGHDT, CDR2 YYEEEE. The CDR3 covers 14 residues.

This clonotype came up a few times. V usage is TRBV6-4 and J usage is TRBJ2-7; 7 bases are shared with TRBD2. The germline V gene has CDR1 MRHNA and CDR2 SNTAGT. The ends lost 2 bases at V and 4 bases at J; junction bases unmatched: 2. The CDR3 runs to 13 residues. The CDR3: CASSDRTSYEQYF. The CDR3 region has the DNA TGTGCCAGCAGTGACCGGACTAGTTACGAGCAGTACTTC.

This clonotype has a count of ten or more. For the CDR3, the DNA is TGTGCCATCAGTGAGGGGGTTCAGCCCCAGCATTTT. Its translation is CAISEGVQPQHF. The gene calls are TRBV10-3 and TRBJ1-5; D gene unclear. Trimming pared 2 bases from V and 6 bases from J, leaving 5 bases between. The CDR3 sequence is 12 residues long. Germline V lookup: CDR1 ENHRY, CDR2 SYGVKD.

This clonotype has a count of ten or more. The CDR3 nucleotides read TGCGCCAGCAGCTTGACTAGCGGGAGGGCCCACACCGGGGAGCTGTTTTTT. Translated, it gives CASSLTSGRAHTGELFF. The V call is TRBV5-1, the J call TRBJ2-2, with TRBD2 matching over 13 bases. Germline lookup yields CDR1 SGHRS and CDR2 YFSETQ. Trimming cost V 1 base and J 3 bases; bases outside gene matches: 3. The CDR3 sequence is 17 residues long.

In its sample, this clonotype was seen a few times. V usage is TRBV19 and J usage is TRBJ2-3; D unresolved. V shed 0 bases and J shed 4 bases, with 14 bases lying between them. The germline CDR1 and CDR2 sequences are LNHDA and SQIVND (reference sequence). This CDR3 region has 16 residues. The CDR3 region has the DNA TGTGCCAGTAGTATAGATCCGGGCAGAACATCAGATACGCAGTATTTT. Protein product: CASSIDPGRTSDTQYF.

The table lists this clonotype with many counts. The chain joins TRBV7-3 to TRBJ2-3; maybe TRBD2 (6 bases). V lost 1 base to trimming and J lost 5 bases, with 16 bases between them. The CDR3 runs to 16 residues. Germline CDR1 reads SGHTA; CDR2 reads FQGTGA. The CDR3 region has the DNA TGTGCCAGCAGCTTAAGGGACTTGAAGTTCGGAGATACGCAGTATTTT. Protein product: CASSLRDLKFGDTQYF.

This clonotype was seen repeatedly, ten times or more. This chain links TRBV7-8 with TRBJ2-4; D gene uncertain. Trimming stripped 5 bases from V and 9 bases from J, with 8 bases between. Germline V lookup: CDR1 SGHVS, CDR2 FQNEAQ. The CDR3 is 11 amino acids. The CDR3 bases are TGTGCCAGCAGCCCTCGAGGCATTCAGTACTTC. Encoded protein: CASSPRGIQYF.

In the case of this clonotype: The germline gene is not matched at one end of the junction; a read error may be the cause. CDR3 in amino acids: CSARIAGGSYF. The DNA of the CDR3 is TGCAGTGCGCGAATAGCGGGGGGCTCTTATTTT. The rearrangement links TRBV20-1 to TRBJ2-2, with TRBD2 matching over 10 bases. CDR1 is DFQATT, CDR2 SNEGSKA, per germline (reference sequence). This CDR3 region has 11 residues.

There are many counts of this clonotype. This chain joins TRBV29-1 and TRBJ2-3, with D unresolved. Germline V gene data show CDR1 as SQVTM and CDR2 as ANQGSEA. CDR3 length equals 15 residues. V was shortened by 4 bases and J by 3 bases, with 17 bases between the two germline ends. CDR3 loop: CSVVTAGRTTDTQYF. The CDR3 DNA sequence: TGCAGCGTTGTAACCGCAGGACGCACGACAGATACGCAGTATTTT.

This clonotype was observed at least ten times. V usage is TRBV12-3 or TRBV12-4 and J usage is TRBJ2-1; a possible D gene is TRBD2 (6 bases). The CDR3 runs to 13 residues. Trimming shortened V by 3 bases and J by 7 bases, and 10 bases separated the two germline ends. The CDR3 DNA reads as TGTGCCAGCAGTTTCGGGAGCCCGAATGAGCAGTTCTTC. This translates into CASSFGSPNEQFF.

This clonotype was recorded at least ten times. This rearrangement joins TRBV6-1 to TRBJ2-1, with D possibly being TRBD2 (5 bases). The length of the CDR3 is 17 residues. The V end lost 5 bases, the J end lost 10 bases, and 27 bases lay between the germline ends. CDR1 MNHNS and CDR2 SASEGT come from the germline V gene. The CDR3 DNA sequence: TGTGCCAGCAGTTCCGAATTGAGAAAGCGGAGGATAGGGGAGCAGTTCTTC. It codes for CASSSELRKRRIGEQFF.

The sample holds a few counts of this clonotype. The V gene is TRBV10-1, the J gene TRBJ2-1; 8 nucleotides match TRBD1. J was trimmed by 8 bases and V by 6 bases; bases with no gene match: 9. This CDR3 region has 14 residues. From germline, CDR1 is WNHNN and CDR2 SYGVQD (reference sequence). As DNA, the CDR3 is TGCGCCAGCAGCGTGACAGGGGCATGGGATGAGCAGTTCTTC. It specifies CASSVTGAWDEQFF.

The sample holds a few counts of this clonotype. A clone one base away is much larger, so this may be a read error. As the CDR3 is not closed by the conserved phenylalanine or tryptophan, this likely results from a read error. The chain is built from TRBV28 and TRBJ2-7; TRBD2 might be the D (6 bases). Trimming stripped 6 bases from V and 6 bases from J, with 15 bases between. Germline CDR1 reads MDHEN; CDR2 reads SYDVKM. This CDR3 contains 13 residues. CDR3 protein: CASSQPGVPEQYL. In DNA form, the CDR3 reads TGTGCCAGCAGCCAACCGGGGGTTCCCGAGCAGTACCTC.

With regard to this clonotype: It is unclear where the CDR3 begins or ends on the DNA, so no DNA is shown, and the CDR3 is as TCRdb lists it. The rearrangement links TRBV12-3 or TRBV12-4 to TRBJ1-3; TRBD1, the table's D call, was not compared with the DNA. The CDR3 is 15 residues long, counting both termini. CDR3 loop: CASSFLAGGRNTIYF.